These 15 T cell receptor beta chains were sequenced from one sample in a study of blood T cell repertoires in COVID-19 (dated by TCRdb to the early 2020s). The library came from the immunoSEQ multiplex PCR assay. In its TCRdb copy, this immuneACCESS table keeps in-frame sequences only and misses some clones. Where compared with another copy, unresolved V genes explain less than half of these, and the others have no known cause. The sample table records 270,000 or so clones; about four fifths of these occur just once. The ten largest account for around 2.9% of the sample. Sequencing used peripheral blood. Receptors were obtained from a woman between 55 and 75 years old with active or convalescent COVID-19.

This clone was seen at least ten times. CDR3 sequence (DNA): TGTGCCAGCTCACCAGAGGGACAGGGGGCTTATGGCTACACCTTC. Translating gives CASSPEGQGAYGYTF. The chain couples TRBV18 to TRBJ1-2; 12 positions match TRBD1. The CDR3 spans 15 residues. V shed 2 bases and J 5 bases; nucleotides not matched to a gene: 3. The V gene's germline CDR1 is KGHSH and CDR2 LQKENI.

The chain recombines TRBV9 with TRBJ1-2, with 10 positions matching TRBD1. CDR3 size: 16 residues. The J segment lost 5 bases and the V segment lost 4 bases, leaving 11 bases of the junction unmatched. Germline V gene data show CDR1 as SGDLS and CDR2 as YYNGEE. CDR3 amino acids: CASSSPRQGAEYGYTF. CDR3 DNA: TGTGCCAGCAGCAGCCCCAGACAGGGGGCAGAATATGGCTACACCTTC.

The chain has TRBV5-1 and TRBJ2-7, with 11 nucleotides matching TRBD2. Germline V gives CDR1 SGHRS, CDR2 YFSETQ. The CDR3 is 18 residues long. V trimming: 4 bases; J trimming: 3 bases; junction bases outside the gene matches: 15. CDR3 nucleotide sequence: TGCGCCAGCAGCCCCGCCCCAGGTCTAGCGGGGGGCGGCTACGAGCAGTACTTC. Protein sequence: CASSPAPGLAGGGYEQYF.

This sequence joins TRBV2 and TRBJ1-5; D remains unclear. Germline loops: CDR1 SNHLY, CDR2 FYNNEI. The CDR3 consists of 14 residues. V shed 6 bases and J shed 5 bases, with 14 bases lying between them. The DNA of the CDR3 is TGTGCCAGCAGGAGTGAGGGTATCCATCAGCCCCAGCATTTT. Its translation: CASRSEGIHQPQHF.

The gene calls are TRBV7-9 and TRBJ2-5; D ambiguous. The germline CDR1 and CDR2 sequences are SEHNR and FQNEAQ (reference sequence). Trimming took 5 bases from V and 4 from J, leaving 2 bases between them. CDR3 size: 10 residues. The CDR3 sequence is CASSRETQYF. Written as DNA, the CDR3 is TGTGCCAGCAGCCGAGAGACCCAGTACTTC.

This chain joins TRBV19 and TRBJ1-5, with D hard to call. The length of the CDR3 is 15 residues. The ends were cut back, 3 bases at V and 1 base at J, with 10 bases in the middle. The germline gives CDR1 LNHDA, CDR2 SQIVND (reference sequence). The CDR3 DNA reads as TGTGCCAGTAGTATCGGCGGGAACAGCAATCAGCCCCAGCATTTT. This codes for CASSIGGNSNQPQHF. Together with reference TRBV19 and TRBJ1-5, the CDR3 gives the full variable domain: DGGITQSPKYLFRKEGQNVTLSCEQNLNHDAMYWYRQDPGQGLRLIYYSQIVNDFQKGDIAEGYSVSREKKESFPLTVTSAQKNPTAFYLCASSIGGNSNQPQHFGDGTRLSIL.

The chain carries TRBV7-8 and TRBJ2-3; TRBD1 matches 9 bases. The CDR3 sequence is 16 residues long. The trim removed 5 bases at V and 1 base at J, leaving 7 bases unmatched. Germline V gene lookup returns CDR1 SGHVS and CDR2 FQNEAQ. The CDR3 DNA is TGTGCCAGCAGCGAGAGGCGGGACAGGGGCACAGATACGCAGTATTTT. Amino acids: CASSERRDRGTDTQYF.

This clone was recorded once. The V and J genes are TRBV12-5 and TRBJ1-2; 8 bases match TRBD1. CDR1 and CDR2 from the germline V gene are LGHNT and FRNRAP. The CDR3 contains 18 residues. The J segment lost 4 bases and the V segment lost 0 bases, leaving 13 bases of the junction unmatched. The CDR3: CASGLVQGTGGTVYGYTF. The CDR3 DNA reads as TGTGCTAGTGGTTTGGTACAAGGTACAGGGGGTACAGTCTATGGCTACACCTTC.

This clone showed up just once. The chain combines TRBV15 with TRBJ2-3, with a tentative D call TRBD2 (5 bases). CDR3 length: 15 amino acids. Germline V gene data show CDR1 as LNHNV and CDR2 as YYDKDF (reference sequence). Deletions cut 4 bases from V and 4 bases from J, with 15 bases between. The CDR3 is CATSTLLDGADTQYF. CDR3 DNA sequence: TGTGCCACCAGCACTTTATTGGACGGGGCAGATACGCAGTATTTT.

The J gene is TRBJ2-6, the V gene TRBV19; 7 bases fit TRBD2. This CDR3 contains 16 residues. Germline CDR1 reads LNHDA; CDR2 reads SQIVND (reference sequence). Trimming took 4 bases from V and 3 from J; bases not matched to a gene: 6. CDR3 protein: CASSTNGGYGANVLTF. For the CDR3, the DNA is TGTGCCAGTAGTACCAACGGGGGGTATGGGGCCAACGTCCTGACTTTC. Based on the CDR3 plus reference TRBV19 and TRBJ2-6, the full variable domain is DGGITQSPKYLFRKEGQNVTLSCEQNLNHDAMYWYRQDPGQGLRLIYYSQIVNDFQKGDIAEGYSVSREKKESFPLTVTSAQKNPTAFYLCASSTNGGYGANVLTFGAGSRLTVL.

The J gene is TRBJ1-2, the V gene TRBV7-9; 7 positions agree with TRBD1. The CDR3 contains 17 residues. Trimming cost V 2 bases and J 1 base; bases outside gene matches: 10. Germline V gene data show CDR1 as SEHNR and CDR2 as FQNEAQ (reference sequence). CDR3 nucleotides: TGTGCCAGCAGCTTAAGTGACAGGGAAGACCTTAACTATGGCTACACCTTC. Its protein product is CASSLSDREDLNYGYTF.

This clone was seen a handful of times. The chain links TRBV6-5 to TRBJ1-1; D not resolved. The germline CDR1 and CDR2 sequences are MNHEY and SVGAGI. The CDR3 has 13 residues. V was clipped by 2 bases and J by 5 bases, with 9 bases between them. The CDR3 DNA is TGTGCCAGCAGTTACCGAGGGAAGACTGAAGCTTTCTTT. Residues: CASSYRGKTEAFF.

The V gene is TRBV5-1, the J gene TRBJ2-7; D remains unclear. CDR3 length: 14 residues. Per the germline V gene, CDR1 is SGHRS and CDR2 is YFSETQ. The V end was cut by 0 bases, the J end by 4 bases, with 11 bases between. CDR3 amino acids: CASSLDSRIYEQYF. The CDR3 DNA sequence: TGCGCCAGCAGCTTGGATTCCAGAATTTACGAGCAGTACTTC.

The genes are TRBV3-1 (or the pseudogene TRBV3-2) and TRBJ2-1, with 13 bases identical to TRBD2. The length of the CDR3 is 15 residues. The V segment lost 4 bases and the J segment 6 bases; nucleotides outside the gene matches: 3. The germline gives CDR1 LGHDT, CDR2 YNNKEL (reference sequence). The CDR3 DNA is TGTGCCAGCAGCCCGGGACTAGCGGGGCGCAATGAGCAGTTCTTC. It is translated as CASSPGLAGRNEQFF.

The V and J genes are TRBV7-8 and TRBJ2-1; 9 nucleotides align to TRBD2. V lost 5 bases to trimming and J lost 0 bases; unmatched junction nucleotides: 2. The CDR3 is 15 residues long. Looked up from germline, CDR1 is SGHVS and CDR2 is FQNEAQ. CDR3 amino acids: CASSAGGASYNEQFF. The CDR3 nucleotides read TGTGCCAGCAGCGCGGGGGGGGCCTCCTACAATGAGCAGTTCTTC.